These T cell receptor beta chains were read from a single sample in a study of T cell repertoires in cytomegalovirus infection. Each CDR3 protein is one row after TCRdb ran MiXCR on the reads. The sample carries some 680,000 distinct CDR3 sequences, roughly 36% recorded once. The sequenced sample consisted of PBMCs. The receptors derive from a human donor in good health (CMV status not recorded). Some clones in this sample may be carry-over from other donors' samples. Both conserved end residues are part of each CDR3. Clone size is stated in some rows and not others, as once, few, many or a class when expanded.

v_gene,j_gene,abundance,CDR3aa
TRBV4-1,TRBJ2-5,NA,CASSQGEAPLGAQYF
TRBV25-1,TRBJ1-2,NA,CASSDGVFPGVGYTF
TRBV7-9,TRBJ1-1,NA,CASSLGSAWNTEAFF
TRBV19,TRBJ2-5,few,CASSITGGVLETQYF
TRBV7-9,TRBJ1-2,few,CASSLAGQRGYGYTF
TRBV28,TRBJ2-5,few,CASSHPRGGDTETQYF
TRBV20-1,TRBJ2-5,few,CSATSGSLETQYF
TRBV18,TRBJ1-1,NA,CASSPHAWTGDTEAFF
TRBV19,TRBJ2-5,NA,CTSSAQGRETQYF
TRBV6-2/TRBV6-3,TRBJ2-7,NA,CASSYIRTGRYEQYF
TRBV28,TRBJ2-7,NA,CASSTRDRYYEQYF
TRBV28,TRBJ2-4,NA,CASSLTGGPKNIQYF
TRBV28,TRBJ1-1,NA,CASSLGNRYEAFF
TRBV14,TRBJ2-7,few,CASSPYGGAYEQYF
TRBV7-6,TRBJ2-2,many,CASSLAGQNTGELFF
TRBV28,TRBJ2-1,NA,CASTLAVEGSYTKQFF
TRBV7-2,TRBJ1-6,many,CASSLFWNSPLHF
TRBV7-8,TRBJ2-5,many,CASSPGGLAGRETQYF
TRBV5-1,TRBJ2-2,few,CASSPGQVANTGELFF
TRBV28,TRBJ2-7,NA,CASSNPRQGRKYF
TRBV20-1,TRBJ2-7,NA,CSAAELAGPYEQYF
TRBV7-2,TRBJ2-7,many,CASSLVIAGALTNEQYF
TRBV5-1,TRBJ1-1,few,CASSSTGTNEAFF
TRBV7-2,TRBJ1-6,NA,CASRFVRGDNSPPDF
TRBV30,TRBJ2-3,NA,CAWSVSSPDTQYF
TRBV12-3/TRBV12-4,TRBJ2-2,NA,CASRPHRAGDTGELFF
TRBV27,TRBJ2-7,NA,CASMAAGAREQYF
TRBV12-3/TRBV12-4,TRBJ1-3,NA,CASSLGGREGNTIYF
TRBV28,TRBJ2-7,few,CAIRSPGLVYEQYF
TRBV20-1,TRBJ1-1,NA,CSARLPALNTEAFF
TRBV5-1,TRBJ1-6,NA,CASSPVQGPNSPLHF
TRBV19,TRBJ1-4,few,CASSIDRNRGFNEKLFF
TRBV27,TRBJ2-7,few,CASTFLGDHQQYF
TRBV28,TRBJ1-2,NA,CASSLSTGGYNGYTF
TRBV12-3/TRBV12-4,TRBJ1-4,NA,CASSLAAPGTNEKLFF
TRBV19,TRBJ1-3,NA,CASTPPAGRFGNTIYF
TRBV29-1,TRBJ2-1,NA,CSTVGGRGPYNEQFF
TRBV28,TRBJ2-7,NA,CASTPLGDRTGGFPYEQYF
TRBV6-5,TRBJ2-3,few,CASSYSSGASTDTQYF
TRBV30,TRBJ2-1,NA,CAWSGGGGSPEQFF
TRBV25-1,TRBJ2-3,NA,CASSDEFRGYDTQYF
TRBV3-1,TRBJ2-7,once,CASSPVTDRTYEQYF
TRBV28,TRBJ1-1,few,CASSISDGNTEAFF
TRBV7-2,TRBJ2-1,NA,CASSQRAAGPYEQFF
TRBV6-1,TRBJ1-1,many,CASSASGRNTEAFF
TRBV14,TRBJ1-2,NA,CASSQRRGGYTF
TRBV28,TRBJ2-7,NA,CASRVQGGTSYEQYF
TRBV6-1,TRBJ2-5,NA,CASSPKPPQRGYFQETQYF
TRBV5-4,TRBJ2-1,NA,CASSLAGRPSSYNEQFF
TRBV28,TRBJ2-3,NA,CASSLDSPSTDTQYF
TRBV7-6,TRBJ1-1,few,CASSPGPGGGTEAFF
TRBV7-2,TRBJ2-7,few,CASSLGGWYEQYF
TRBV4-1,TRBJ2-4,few,CASSHSGTGIAIQYF
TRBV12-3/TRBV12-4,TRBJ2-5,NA,CASSGAGHEETQYF
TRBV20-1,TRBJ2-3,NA,CSADSGSVDTQYF